The table lists the clone carrying this T cell receptor beta chain with many counts. The antigen is not known. TCRdb independently ran MiXCR on the RT-PCR reads; one entry per CDR3 protein. Of hundreds of thousands of distinct CDR3 sequences detected, 14% appear once; the ten largest clones hold 6% to 8%. Germline V gene sequence: CDR1 SGHRS, CDR2 YFSETQ. V lost 0 bases, J lost 6 bases, and 13 bases lay in between. This CDR3 is built from 15 residues. The sample belongs to a study of response to subunit inactivated influenza vaccine. Points from the study as a whole: Authors suggested each seasonal flu vaccination may recruit only limited numbers of new T cells.

V gene TRBV5-1 combines with J gene TRBJ2-1; a weak D match, TRBD2 (6 bases). The material sequenced was PBMCs from blood, taken roughly 15 days before vaccination. The clonotype originates from a man aged 50 or older who received an inactivated influenza vaccine. The CDR3 loop is CASSLEEGLVNEQFF. In DNA form, the CDR3 reads TGCGCCAGCAGCTTGGAGGAGGGACTCGTCAATGAGCAGTTCTTC.